The 6 T cell receptor beta chains presented below share a single source sample, sequenced in a study of blood T cell repertoires in COVID-19. Clones were sequenced by immunoSEQ multiplex PCR, and TCRdb holds only the in-frame ones, with some missing. The sample carries under 250,000 clones, 84% recorded once. Source material: peripheral blood. These receptors all stem from a woman aged 50 to 65 with active or convalescent COVID-19.

The chain joins TRBV11-2 to TRBJ1-1; D is possibly TRBD1 (5 bases). Germline V gene sequence: CDR1 SGHAT, CDR2 FQNNGV. This CDR3 spans 12 amino acids. V was cut by 5 bases and J by 7 bases, with 11 bases left in between. This CDR3 is CASSPWGDEAFF. The CDR3 DNA reads TGTGCCAGCAGCCCTTGGGGGGATGAAGCTTTCTTT.

The genes are TRBV27 and TRBJ1-1; TRBD1 agrees at 7 bases. CDR1 and CDR2 from the germline V gene are MNHEY and SMNVEV (reference sequence). V lost 1 base to trimming and J lost 2 bases; unmatched junction nucleotides: 10. CDR3 size: 17 residues. The CDR3 loop is CASSLFPNHRGNTEAFF. CDR3 coding DNA: TGTGCCAGCAGTTTATTTCCAAACCACAGGGGTAACACTGAAGCTTTCTTT.

This sequence joins TRBV9 and TRBJ2-4, with 7 bases identical to TRBD1. The length of the CDR3 is 13 residues. Germline values: CDR1 SGDLS, CDR2 YYNGEE. V was clipped by 4 bases and J by 7 bases; unmatched bases: 5. CDR3 sequence (DNA): TGTGCCAGCAGCCCGACAGGGACGAACATTCAGTACTTC. Its protein product is CASSPTGTNIQYF.

The rearrangement links TRBV19 to TRBJ2-7, with TRBD2 matching 8 bases. Per germline, CDR1 LNHDA and CDR2 SQIVND (reference sequence). This CDR3 has 14 amino acids. The V gene end was trimmed by 5 bases and the J gene end by 6 bases; junction bases not matched to a gene: 9. The CDR3 is CASSPAGALSEQYF. The CDR3 bases are TGTGCCAGTAGTCCAGCGGGAGCGTTGAGCGAGCAGTACTTC.

The V call is TRBV10-3, the J call TRBJ2-6, with D possibly being TRBD2 (7 bases). Germline CDR1 and CDR2: ENHRY and SYGVKD. The CDR3 is made up of 16 amino acids. Trimming cost V 8 bases and J 0 bases, with 14 bases left between them. DNA of the CDR3: TGTGCCATCCGGGGGGCGCCCACCTCTGGGGCCAACGTCCTGACTTTC. It encodes CAIRGAPTSGANVLTF.

This clone showed up just once. This sequence joins TRBV7-9 and TRBJ2-3; 12 nucleotides align to TRBD2. CDR3 length: 17 amino acids. The germline V gene has CDR1 SEHNR and CDR2 FQNEAQ (reference sequence). The V gene end was trimmed by 4 bases and the J gene end by 2 bases; junction bases not matched to a gene: 7. The CDR3 loop is CASSSLAGGLSTDTQYF. The CDR3, as DNA: TGTGCCAGCAGCTCACTAGCGGGAGGCCTTTCCACAGATACGCAGTATTTT.